The rows below give T cell receptor beta chains drawn from one sample of a study of blood T cell repertoires in COVID-19. Some clones are missing from TCRdb's copy, which holds only in-frame ones; the method was immunoSEQ multiplex PCR. The top ten clones hold 2% to 3% of a sample with over 200,000 clones, about 91% of them seen once. Sequenced sample: peripheral blood. Receptors originate from a person aged 18-30 years with COVID-19, enrolled during active disease. Each CDR3 is given with its conserved first and last residue. D genes are given only for firm matches. The listing skips clone size in some rows; elsewhere it reads once, few, many or a size class.

length: 14; J: TRBJ2-2; V: TRBV7-8; size: .; D: .; DNA: TGTGCCAGCAGCGATTCGACTCCGCGGGGGGAGCTGTTTTTT; CDR3: CASSDSTPRGELFF
length: 12; J: TRBJ2-1; V: TRBV19; size: .; D: .; DNA: TGTGCCAGTAGTATAGGAGGTGGTGAGCAGTTCTTC; CDR3: CASSIGGGEQFF
length: 16; J: TRBJ1-1; V: TRBV9; size: .; D: TRBD1; DNA: TGTGCCAGCAGCGTGGGACAGGGGGGCCCGAACACTGAAGCTTTCTTT; CDR3: CASSVGQGGPNTEAFF
length: 12; J: TRBJ1-1; V: TRBV7-9; size: once; D: TRBD1; DNA: TGTGCCAGCAGCCCGGACAGGTTTGAAGCTTTCTTT; CDR3: CASSPDRFEAFF
length: 10; J: TRBJ2-2; V: TRBV19; size: once; D: TRBD1; DNA: TGTGCGACAGGGTTAACGGAGCTGTTTTTT; CDR3: CATGLTELFF
length: 16; J: TRBJ2-7; V: TRBV11-2; size: .; D: TRBD1; DNA: TGTGCCAGCAGCTTAGGTCACGGGACAGGTTTCTACGAGCAGTACTTC; CDR3: CASSLGHGTGFYEQYF
length: 15; J: TRBJ2-1; V: TRBV19; size: .; D: TRBD2; DNA: TGTGCCAGTAGTATAGCTCCTAGCGGGAGAGTTGAGCAGTTCTTC; CDR3: CASSIAPSGRVEQFF
length: 14; J: TRBJ2-3; V: TRBV27; size: .; D: .; DNA: TGTGCCAGCAGTCAGAACGTTCCCCCAGATACGCAGTATTTT; CDR3: CASSQNVPPDTQYF
length: 16; J: TRBJ2-3; V: TRBV27; size: once; D: .; DNA: TGTGCCAGCAGTTCCACCCGCCAGCGGGGCACAGATACGCAGTATTTT; CDR3: CASSSTRQRGTDTQYF
length: 15; J: TRBJ2-7; V: TRBV7-9; size: .; D: .; DNA: TGTGCCAGCAGCCACCGGAGTTCAGCGTCCTACGAGCAGTACTTC; CDR3: CASSHRSSASYEQYF
length: 13; J: TRBJ2-7; V: TRBV2; size: .; D: .; DNA: TGTGCCAGCAGTGTTTCGGAGAGGAGGGAGCAGTACTTC; CDR3: CASSVSERREQYF
length: 16; J: TRBJ2-1; V: TRBV9; size: once; D: .; DNA: TGTGCCAGCAGCGTAGGTCGGTCTAGCTCCTACAATGAGCAGTTCTTC; CDR3: CASSVGRSSSYNEQFF
length: 12; J: TRBJ2-7; V: TRBV7-9; size: .; D: TRBD2; DNA: TGTGCCAGCAGCTTCTCTTCGACTAGCCTGGCCTTC; CDR3: CASSFSSTSLAF
length: 13; J: TRBJ1-1; V: TRBV18; size: .; D: .; DNA: TGTGCCAGCTCACGGGAGGGGAGAGTGGATGCTTTCTTT; CDR3: CASSREGRVDAFF
length: 16; J: TRBJ1-1; V: TRBV7-2; size: .; D: TRBD1; DNA: TGTGCCAGCAGCGAGCCAGGACAGGGGACAGCCACTGAAGCTTTCTTT; CDR3: CASSEPGQGTATEAFF
length: 14; J: TRBJ1-3; V: TRBV11-2; size: .; D: .; DNA: TGTGCCAGCAGCGCCAGGGGATCCGGAAACACCATATATTTT; CDR3: CASSARGSGNTIYF
length: 14; J: TRBJ2-2; V: TRBV6-5; size: .; D: .; DNA: TGTGCCATCTTATTGGACTGGAACACCGGGGAGCTGTTTTTT; CDR3: CAILLDWNTGELFF
length: 15; J: TRBJ2-1; V: TRBV27; size: .; D: .; DNA: TGTGCCAGCAGTGGTAGACTAGACTCCTACAATGAGCAGTTCTTC; CDR3: CASSGRLDSYNEQFF
length: 17; J: TRBJ2-7; V: TRBV23-1; size: .; D: TRBD1; DNA: TGCGCCAGCAGTCAGAGACCCCGTTGGGCAGGGGGCGGGGAGCAGTACTTC; CDR3: CASSQRPRWAGGGEQYF
length: 17; J: TRBJ1-6; V: TRBV30; size: few; D: TRBD1; DNA: TGTGCCTGGAGTAACACAGGGGTTCGGGATCGTAATTCACCCCTCCACTTT; CDR3: CAWSNTGVRDRNSPLHF
length: 15; J: TRBJ2-2; V: TRBV10-3; size: .; D: .; DNA: TGTGCCATCAGTGAGTCCGGGGGAAATCTCGGGGAGCTGTTTTTT; CDR3: CAISESGGNLGELFF
length: 14; J: TRBJ1-1; V: TRBV3-1/TRBV3-2; size: .; D: TRBD1; DNA: TGTGCCAGCAGCCGTCGGGACAGTAACACTGAAGCTTTCTTT; CDR3: CASSRRDSNTEAFF
length: 13; J: TRBJ1-2; V: TRBV14; size: .; D: .; DNA: TGTGCCAGCAGCCCGACAGTTAACTATGGCTACACCTTC; CDR3: CASSPTVNYGYTF
length: 14; J: TRBJ2-2; V: TRBV5-4; size: .; D: TRBD2; DNA: TGTGCCAGCAGGACTAGCGGTGACACCGGGGAGCTGTTTTTT; CDR3: CASRTSGDTGELFF
length: 17; J: TRBJ1-3; V: TRBV9; size: .; D: .; DNA: TGTGCCAGCAGCGCAGGAGGGGAGGGCTTCTCTGGAAACACCATATATTTT; CDR3: CASSAGGEGFSGNTIYF
length: 15; J: TRBJ2-7; V: TRBV10-3; size: .; D: TRBD2; DNA: TGTGCCATCAAGGAGCGGGAGGGGATTCCCTACGAGCAGTACTTC; CDR3: CAIKEREGIPYEQYF
length: 13; J: TRBJ2-1; V: TRBV29-1; size: .; D: .; DNA: TGCAGCGTTGACGTTTGGGGGGACAATGAGCAGTTCTTC; CDR3: CSVDVWGDNEQFF
length: 16; J: TRBJ2-2; V: TRBV7-8; size: .; D: .; DNA: TGTGCCAGCAGCTTAGGGGGGGACTCTTACACCGGGGAGCTGTTTTTT; CDR3: CASSLGGDSYTGELFF
length: 12; J: TRBJ2-1; V: TRBV7-3; size: once; D: .; DNA: TGTGCCAGCAGCGTGACCGAGGGTGAGCAGTTCTTC; CDR3: CASSVTEGEQFF
length: 10; J: TRBJ2-7; V: TRBV19; size: .; D: .; DNA: TGTGCCAGCGGTACCTACGAGCAGTACTTC; CDR3: CASGTYEQYF
length: 13; J: TRBJ2-7; V: TRBV25-1; size: .; D: TRBD1; DNA: TGTGCCAGCAGTGATGGGACAGGGCGGGAGCAGTACTTC; CDR3: CASSDGTGREQYF
length: 12; J: TRBJ2-3; V: TRBV3-1/TRBV3-2; size: once; D: .; DNA: TGTGCCAGCAGTCTGGTCGGAGATACGCAGTATTTT; CDR3: CASSLVGDTQYF
length: 10; J: TRBJ1-5; V: TRBV9; size: .; D: .; DNA: TGTGCCAGCAGGAGTCAGCCCCAGCATTTT; CDR3: CASRSQPQHF
length: 13; J: TRBJ1-2; V: TRBV7-2; size: .; D: .; DNA: TGTGCCAGCAGCTCAAATGGAGGGAGCAGCTACACCTTC; CDR3: CASSSNGGSSYTF
length: 13; J: TRBJ1-2; V: TRBV2; size: .; D: TRBD1; DNA: TGTGCCAGCAGTGGGACAGGGGAGGGTGGCTACACCTTC; CDR3: CASSGTGEGGYTF
length: 11; J: TRBJ1-2; V: TRBV24-1; size: few; D: .; DNA: TGTGCCACGGGACACACCCTTGGCTACACCTTC; CDR3: CATGHTLGYTF
length: 16; J: TRBJ2-1; V: TRBV9; size: .; D: TRBD2; DNA: TGTGCCAGCAGCGCCTCGGGACTAGCGGTGTACAATGAGCAGTTCTTC; CDR3: CASSASGLAVYNEQFF
length: 13; J: TRBJ1-4; V: TRBV29-1; size: .; D: .; DNA: TGCAGCGTCGAAACATCAACTAATGAAAAACTGTTTTTT; CDR3: CSVETSTNEKLFF
length: 13; J: TRBJ2-7; V: TRBV20-1; size: .; D: .; DNA: TGCAGTGCTAGTGGTGCGGAACCCTACGAGCAGTACTTC; CDR3: CSASGAEPYEQYF
length: 14; J: TRBJ1-2; V: TRBV2; size: .; D: TRBD1; DNA: TGTGCCAGCAGCGTAGGGACAGGGCTCAATGGCTACACCTTC; CDR3: CASSVGTGLNGYTF
length: 14; J: TRBJ1-1; V: TRBV28; size: .; D: .; DNA: TGTGCCAGCAGGGTCTTTAATGGGGGGACTGAAGCTTTCTTT; CDR3: CASRVFNGGTEAFF
length: 16; J: TRBJ2-1; V: TRBV13; size: .; D: TRBD2; DNA: TGTGCCAGCAGCTCGGGACTAGCGGGAGTTCGCAATGAGCAGTTCTTC; CDR3: CASSSGLAGVRNEQFF
length: 16; J: TRBJ2-2; V: TRBV5-1; size: .; D: TRBD2; DNA: TGCGCCAGCAGCCCCGGGGCTAGCGGAAACACCGGGGAGCTGTTTTTT; CDR3: CASSPGASGNTGELFF
length: 17; J: TRBJ2-1; V: TRBV11-2; size: .; D: .; DNA: TGTGCCAGCAGCCCCCGGGTTGACGGAAGCTCCTACAATGAGCAGTTCTTC; CDR3: CASSPRVDGSSYNEQFF
length: 15; J: TRBJ2-7; V: TRBV4-3; size: .; D: .; DNA: TGCGCCAGCAGTCCCAGGCAGGTGAGCTCCTACGAGCAGTACTTC; CDR3: CASSPRQVSSYEQYF
length: 15; J: TRBJ1-4; V: TRBV6-2/TRBV6-3; size: .; D: .; DNA: TGTGCCAGCAGTTTTAAGACAGCGATTAATGAAAAACTGTTTTTT; CDR3: CASSFKTAINEKLFF
length: 16; J: TRBJ2-3; V: TRBV24-1; size: .; D: TRBD2; DNA: TGTGCCACCAGTGGCTGGGGACTAGCGGACACAGATACGCAGTATTTT; CDR3: CATSGWGLADTDTQYF
length: 17; J: TRBJ1-1; V: TRBV7-2; size: few; D: TRBD1; DNA: TGTGCCAGCAGCTTATTAGCCTCCGGGACAGGGGGCACTGAAGCTTTCTTT; CDR3: CASSLLASGTGGTEAFF
length: 13; J: TRBJ2-1; V: TRBV5-1; size: .; D: .; DNA: TGCGCCAGCAGCTTAGGGAGGAAGGATGAGCAGTTCTTC; CDR3: CASSLGRKDEQFF
length: 15; J: TRBJ2-7; V: TRBV10-2; size: few; D: TRBD2; DNA: TGCGCCAGCACTTTGACTAGCGGGATATCCTACGAGCAGTACTTC; CDR3: CASTLTSGISYEQYF
length: 15; J: TRBJ1-3; V: TRBV4-1; size: .; D: .; DNA: TGCGCCAGCAGCCAAGATCAGGACAGCGGAAACACCATATATTTT; CDR3: CASSQDQDSGNTIYF
length: 16; J: TRBJ2-3; V: TRBV11-2; size: .; D: TRBD1; DNA: TGTGCCAGCAGCTTAGAGGACAGGCCCCAACATGATACGCAGTATTTT; CDR3: CASSLEDRPQHDTQYF
length: 15; J: TRBJ1-6; V: TRBV4-1; size: .; D: TRBD1; DNA: TGCGCCAGCAGCCAGGGACAGGGGGACAATTCACCCCTCCACTTT; CDR3: CASSQGQGDNSPLHF
length: 15; J: TRBJ2-7; V: TRBV7-7; size: .; D: TRBD1; DNA: TGTGCCAGCAGCTTAGTGGGGACAGGGAGGTACGAGCAGTACTTC; CDR3: CASSLVGTGRYEQYF
length: 16; J: TRBJ2-7; V: TRBV7-9; size: once; D: TRBD1; DNA: TGTGCCAGCGGGCCCCATAAACCGGGACAGAACTACGAGCAGTACTTC; CDR3: CASGPHKPGQNYEQYF
length: 15; J: TRBJ1-6; V: TRBV18; size: .; D: .; DNA: TGTGCCAGCTCACCAGGGAGCTCCTATAATTCACCCCTCCACTTT; CDR3: CASSPGSSYNSPLHF
length: 16; J: TRBJ2-3; V: TRBV6-4; size: few; D: TRBD2; DNA: TGTGCCAGCAGTCCAGTAGCGGGAGAAACGTCAGATACGCAGTATTTT; CDR3: CASSPVAGETSDTQYF
length: 13; J: TRBJ1-6; V: TRBV6-2/TRBV6-3; size: .; D: .; DNA: TGTGCCAGCAGCTTGCGAGATAATTCACCCCTCCACTTT; CDR3: CASSLRDNSPLHF
length: 14; J: TRBJ2-5; V: TRBV5-4; size: few; D: .; DNA: TGTGCCAGCAGCCCGGTGGGGGCCCAAGAGACCCAGTACTTC; CDR3: CASSPVGAQETQYF